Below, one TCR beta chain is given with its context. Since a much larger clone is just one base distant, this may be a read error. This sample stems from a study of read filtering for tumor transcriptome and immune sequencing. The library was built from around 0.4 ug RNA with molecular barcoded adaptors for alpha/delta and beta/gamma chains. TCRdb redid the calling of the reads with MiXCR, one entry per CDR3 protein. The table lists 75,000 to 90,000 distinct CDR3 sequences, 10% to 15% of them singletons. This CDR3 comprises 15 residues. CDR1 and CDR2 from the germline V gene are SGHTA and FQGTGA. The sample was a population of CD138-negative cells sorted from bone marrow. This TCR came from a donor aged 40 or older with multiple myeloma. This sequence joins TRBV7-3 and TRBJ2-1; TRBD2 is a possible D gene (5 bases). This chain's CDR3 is CASSLRGVEGNEQCF. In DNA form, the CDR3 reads TGTGCCAGCAGCTTAAGGGGAGTAGAAGGGAATGAGCAGTGCTTC.